This T cell receptor beta chain is drawn from a study of cytomegalovirus exposure and HLA in healthy donors. Study-wide results and caveats: Some V segments could not be told apart, so they were left out, TRBV6-2 and TRBV6-3 among them. For presence/absence analyses, sequencing depth was assumed to be roughly uniform across donors.

Primers included in the PCR were 60 Vbeta and 13 Jbeta primers. The repertoire was sequenced with immunoSEQ multiplex PCR; TCRdb's copy has only in-frame clones and lacks some. The sample shows some 160,000 clones, over 80% of them seen only once. Note on this clone: What it binds is unknown.

Trimming took off 4 bases at V and 4 bases at J, with 11 bases between the two ends. Germline V gene sequence: CDR1 KGHSH, CDR2 LQKENI. This CDR3 comprises 14 residues. The chain employs TRBV18 and TRBJ1-5; D is perhaps TRBD1 (6 bases). The receptor comes from a woman aged 18-30 years in good health and CMV-seronegative. Sequencing input: PBMCs. The CDR3 reads CASSLDRINQPQHF. CDR3 coding DNA: TGTGCCAGCTCACTAGACAGGATAAATCAGCCCCAGCATTTT.